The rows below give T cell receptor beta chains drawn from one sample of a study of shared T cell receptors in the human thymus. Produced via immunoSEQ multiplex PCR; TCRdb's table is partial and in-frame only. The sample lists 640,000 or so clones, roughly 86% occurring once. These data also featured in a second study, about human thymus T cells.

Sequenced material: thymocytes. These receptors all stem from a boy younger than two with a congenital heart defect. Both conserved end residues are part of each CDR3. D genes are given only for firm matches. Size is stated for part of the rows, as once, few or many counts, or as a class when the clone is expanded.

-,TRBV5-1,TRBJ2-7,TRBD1,CASSLGGQGRYEQYF,TGCGCCAGCAGCTTGGGGGGACAGGGCCGCTACGAGCAGTACTTC
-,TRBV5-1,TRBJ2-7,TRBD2,CASHPSGRNSYEQYF,TGCGCCAGCCATCCTAGCGGGAGAAACTCCTACGAGCAGTACTTC
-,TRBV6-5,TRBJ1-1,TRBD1,CASSHYRGWNTEAFF,TGTGCCAGCAGCCACTACAGGGGGTGGAACACTGAAGCTTTCTTT
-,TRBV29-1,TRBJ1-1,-,CSPSGTLNTEAFF,TGCAGCCCTTCAGGAACCTTGAACACTGAAGCTTTCTTT
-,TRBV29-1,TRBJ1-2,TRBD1,CSVGQGERGYTF,TGCAGCGTTGGACAGGGGGAGCGCGGCTACACCTTC
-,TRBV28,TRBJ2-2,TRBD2,CASSSPWGGWNTGELFF,TGTGCCAGCAGTTCACCGTGGGGGGGATGGAACACCGGGGAGCTGTTTTTT
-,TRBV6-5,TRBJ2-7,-,CASRAQGLPLYEQYF,TGTGCCAGCAGGGCTCAGGGGTTGCCCCTCTACGAGCAGTACTTC
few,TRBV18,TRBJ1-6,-,CASSPMGGTGNSPLHF,TGTGCCAGCTCACCGATGGGGGGGACGGGTAATTCACCCCTCCACTTT
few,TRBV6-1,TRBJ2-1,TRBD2,CASGKSGRGNEQFF,TGTGCCAGCGGCAAAAGCGGGAGGGGGAATGAGCAGTTCTTC
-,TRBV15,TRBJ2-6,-,CATSRDRSGSGANVLTF,TGTGCCACCAGCAGAGATCGGTCGGGTTCTGGGGCCAACGTCCTGACTTTC
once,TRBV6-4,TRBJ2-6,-,CATGNSSSGANVLTF,TGTGCCACAGGCAACAGCTCCTCTGGGGCCAACGTCCTGACTTTC
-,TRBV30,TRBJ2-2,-,CAWSVLETGELFF,TGTGCCTGGAGTGTATTGGAGACCGGGGAGCTGTTTTTT
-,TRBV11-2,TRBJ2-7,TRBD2,CASSPASGEAHEQYF,TGTGCCAGCAGCCCGGCTAGCGGGGAGGCCCACGAGCAGTACTTC
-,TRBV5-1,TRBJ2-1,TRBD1,CASSPKGQPNEQFF,TGCGCCAGCAGCCCGAAGGGACAGCCCAATGAGCAGTTCTTC
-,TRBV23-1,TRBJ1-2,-,CASILSYGYTF,TGCGCCAGCATTCTCAGTTATGGCTACACCTTC
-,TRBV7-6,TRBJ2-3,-,CASSFTQGTQYF,TGTGCCAGCAGCTTTACCCAGGGTACGCAGTATTTT
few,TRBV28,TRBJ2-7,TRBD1,CASRGTAYEQYF,TGTGCCAGCAGAGGGACAGCCTACGAGCAGTACTTC
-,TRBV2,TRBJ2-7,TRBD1,CASSALQGAAYEQYF,TGTGCCAGCAGTGCATTACAGGGGGCCGCATACGAGCAGTACTTC
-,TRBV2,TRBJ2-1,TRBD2,CASSGTRSSYNEQFF,TGTGCCAGCAGCGGGACTAGGAGCTCCTACAATGAGCAGTTCTTC
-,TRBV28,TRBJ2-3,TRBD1,CASRCDRGWIRDGSDTQYF,TGTGCCAGCAGATGTGACAGGGGATGGATACGGGACGGATCAGATACGCAGTATTTT
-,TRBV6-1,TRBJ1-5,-,CASSDGNQPQHF,TGTGCCAGCAGTGACGGCAATCAGCCCCAGCATTTT
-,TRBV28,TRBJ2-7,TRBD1,CASSLRTGGIYEQYF,TGTGCCAGCAGTTTAAGGACAGGGGGAATCTACGAGCAGTACTTC
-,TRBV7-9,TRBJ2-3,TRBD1,CASSHRDRGTDTQYF,TGTGCCAGCAGCCACCGGGACAGGGGGACAGATACGCAGTATTTT
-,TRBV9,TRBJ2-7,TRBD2,CASSATSGGYEQYF,TGTGCCAGCAGCGCGACTAGCGGGGGCTACGAGCAGTACTTC
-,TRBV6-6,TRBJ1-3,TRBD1,CASRSIGQGEYTIYF,TGTGCCAGCAGGTCGATTGGACAGGGGGAGTACACCATATATTTT
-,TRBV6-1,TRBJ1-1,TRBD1,CASSARGTGVSEAFF,TGTGCCAGCAGTGCGAGGGGGACAGGGGTGTCTGAAGCTTTCTTT
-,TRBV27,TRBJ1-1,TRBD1,CASSLGGQGTTEAFF,TGTGCCAGCAGTTTAGGGGGACAGGGGACCACTGAAGCTTTCTTT